Sequencing of this T cell receptor (beta chain) was carried out in a study of blood T cell repertoires in COVID-19 (dated by TCRdb to the early 2020s). Study-level background: Collaborator samples came from the United States, Italy and Spain and covered acute and convalescent phases of COVID-19. The prospective study material was composed of cDNA or gDNA derived from T cells, B-cell-depleted T cells, or PBMCs. Deeply sampled blood TCRbeta repertoires from subjects exposed to, actively infected with, or recovered from COVID-19 were included in the dataset. The repertoires were released in a freely available public database meant as a resource for research on the immune response to SARS-CoV-2. The samples were drawn from the first 160 participants of the ongoing ImmuneRACE study and from 950 to 1,500 subjects provided by 6 global collaborators. A de-identified subject ID, COVID-19 status, age in years and sex were almost always included in the sample metadata. Where available, HLA class I and class II types were taken from metadata supplied by the sample provider and were not determined by assay-based typing.

In Seattle, one collaborating source enrolled patients while the infection was active and tracked those patients longitudinally over the course of disease. Whole blood was collected in K2EDTA tubes by collaborating institutions according to the institutions' own protocols. For TCRbeta analysis, collaborators shipped samples in one of three forms: frozen whole blood, isolated PBMCs, or DNA extracted from either of those sample types. The immunoSEQ Assay, a bias-controlled multiplex PCR, was used to amplify TCRbeta CDR3 regions from genomic DNA. Concerning the study's data processing: Nucleated cell counts per sample were estimated from amplification of reference gene primers within the assay. To quantify the absolute abundance of each unique TCRbeta CDR3 rearrangement, sequence reads were collapsed and filtered. For each sample, productive Simpson clonality was calculated by taking the square root of Simpson's diversity index across productive rearrangements. TCRdb took this table from immuneACCESS and kept in-frame rearrangements with V and J called. Such tables lack part of the clones; where checked against another copy, unresolved V genes explain under half of the gap, and the rest is unexplained. V and J calls and clone size come straight from that table; D and trimming were deduced from the DNA. This sample lists about 170,000 clones; about 90% were detected once. About 5.3% of the sample is in the top ten clones.

The paper's findings and limits, for the study overall: How much clinical and demographic metadata was included differed by source and by participant, and the metadata was provided uncurated.

Note on this clone: The antigen it recognizes is unknown. No quality values exist for individual bases; no much larger clone is one base distant.

V and J are trimmed by 6 bases and 4 bases, and the gene matches miss 0 bases of the junction. The CDR3 runs 12 amino acids, cysteine and phenylalanine included. The sequence is cut down to CDR3 DNA, 36 bases in frame from base 1. The germline V gene specifies SGHVS as CDR1 and FNYEAQ as CDR2. The chain is assembled from TRBV7-6 and TRBJ1-1; 9 bases in between match TRBD1. The sequenced sample consisted of peripheral blood. This receptor was identified in a man in his thirties or forties with COVID-19, enrolled during active disease. The bases are TGTGCCAGCAGGGACAGGGGCACTGAAGCTTTCTTT. It specifies CASRDRGTEAFF.